This is a list of T cell receptor beta chains from one sample in a study of molecular identifiers for immune sequencing clone quantification. From the PCR reads, TCRdb called clonotypes with MiXCR, one entry per CDR3 protein. The sample lists about 630,000 distinct CDR3 sequences, around 25% occurring once. The sequenced material came from naive CD8+ T cells from blood, with Jurkat cell RNA spiked in. The receptor source for this set is a human donor in good health. Some libraries in this study had Jurkat cell RNA spiked in. CDR3s include the opening cysteine and the closing phenylalanine or tryptophan. Each record gives: V gene, J gene, clone size, D gene, CDR3 protein, CDR3 DNA. D genes are given only for firm matches. Clone size is given for some rows only: seen once, a few or many times, or a class if the clone is expanded.

TRBV27	TRBJ2-7	few	TRBD1	CASSLIAGQGPYEQYF	TGTGCCAGCAGTTTGATTGCGGGACAGGGTCCCTACGAGCAGTACTTC
TRBV20-1	TRBJ2-3	-	TRBD2	CSAAIGGGTDTQYF	TGCAGTGCTGCTATTGGGGGGGGGACAGATACGCAGTATTTT
TRBV9	TRBJ2-3	many	-	CASSPRQAPDTQYF	TGTGCCAGCAGCCCACGACAGGCCCCAGATACGCAGTATTTT
TRBV4-1	TRBJ2-7	-	-	CASSQNSGLLHEQYF	TGCGCCAGCAGCCAGAACTCAGGGTTACTCCACGAGCAGTACTTC
TRBV2	TRBJ1-5	-	TRBD1	CASRTGQGGNQPQHF	TGTGCCAGCAGAACCGGACAGGGCGGAAATCAGCCCCAGCATTTT
TRBV6-5	TRBJ2-1	-	TRBD2	CASSYSHAGGSYNEQFF	TGTGCCAGCAGTTACTCTCATGCGGGAGGGTCCTACAATGAGCAGTTCTTC
TRBV29-1	TRBJ2-7	-	TRBD2	CSVMRGLTYEEYF	TGCAGCGTTATGCGGGGGTTAACCTACGAGGAGTACTTC
TRBV5-1	TRBJ2-5	many	-	CASSLAGPPPWETQYF	TGCGCCAGCAGCTTGGCGGGGCCCCCCCCGTGGGAGACCCAGTACTTC
TRBV30	TRBJ2-3	-	-	CAWSLRTESTDTQYF	TGTGCCTGGAGTCTAAGGACAGAGAGCACAGATACGCAGTATTTT
TRBV9	TRBJ2-7	-	-	CASSVGGQCPYEQYF	TGTGCCAGCAGCGTAGGAGGCCAGTGCCCCTACGAGCAGTACTTC
TRBV7-9	TRBJ1-1	many	-	CASSSGSASVTEAFF	TGTGCCAGCAGCTCCGGGTCGGCAAGTGTGACTGAAGCTTTCTTT
TRBV27	TRBJ2-1	-	TRBD1	CASLNRGHEQFF	TGTGCCAGTCTCAACAGGGGACATGAGCAGTTCTTC
TRBV7-9	TRBJ2-3	many	TRBD2	CASSAGLAGRTDTQYF	TGTGCCAGCAGCGCTGGACTAGCGGGGCGCACAGATACGCAGTATTTT
TRBV27	TRBJ2-7	few	TRBD1	CASSSGTAGYEQYF	TGTGCCAGCAGCTCCGGGACAGCCGGTTACGAGCAGTACTTC
TRBV5-1	TRBJ1-4	few	-	CASSLDPLQREKLFF	TGCGCCAGCAGCTTGGATCCACTCCAGCGTGAAAAACTGTTTTTT
TRBV7-2	TRBJ2-1	many	-	CASSFLPSNEQFF	TGTGCCAGCAGCTTTCTCCCGAGCAATGAGCAGTTCTTC
TRBV9	TRBJ2-6	few	-	CASSVGGLGANVLTF	TGTGCCAGCAGCGTCGGGGGACTGGGGGCCAACGTCCTGACTTTC
TRBV30	TRBJ2-5	many	-	CAWSVEGGLEVTQYF	TGTGCCTGGAGTGTTGAGGGGGGACTCGAAGTGACCCAGTACTTC
TRBV20-1	TRBJ2-1	-	TRBD2	CSTRGPSGVDEQFF	TGCAGTACAAGGGGCCCTAGCGGGGTTGATGAGCAGTTCTTC
TRBV6-5	TRBJ2-1	many	TRBD2	CASSQLAGAYNEQFF	TGTGCCAGCAGTCAACTAGCGGGGGCCTACAATGAGCAGTTCTTC
TRBV13	TRBJ2-1	few	-	CASSPPTGEGANEQFF	TGTGCCAGCAGCCCACCCACAGGGGAGGGGGCCAATGAGCAGTTCTTC
TRBV11-3	TRBJ2-3	-	TRBD2	CASSSSGTSGADTQYF	TGTGCCAGCAGCTCCTCCGGGACTAGCGGGGCGGATACGCAGTATTTT
TRBV7-7	TRBJ2-1	few	-	CASSLRSGPGEQFF	TGTGCCAGCAGCTTAAGATCAGGGCCCGGTGAGCAGTTCTTC
TRBV12-3/TRBV12-4	TRBJ2-1	-	-	CASSGQIDNEQFF	TGTGCCAGCAGCGGACAGATAGACAATGAGCAGTTCTTC
TRBV28	TRBJ2-7	few	TRBD2	CASSRLAASYEQYF	TGTGCCAGCAGCAGACTAGCGGCCTCCTACGAGCAGTACTTC
TRBV20-1	TRBJ2-1	few	TRBD2	CSARDTADRTSALEQFF	TGCAGTGCTAGAGATACGGCCGATAGGACTAGCGCGCTTGAGCAGTTCTTC
TRBV28	TRBJ2-3	many	-	CASTPPKATDTQYF	TGTGCCAGCACCCCTCCGAAGGCCACAGATACGCAGTATTTT
TRBV20-1	TRBJ2-7	few	TRBD2	CSASEREGREQYF	TGCAGTGCTAGCGAGCGGGAGGGCCGCGAGCAGTACTTC
TRBV9	TRBJ2-1	few	-	CASSDGTPGGEQFF	TGTGCCAGCAGCGACGGGACCCCCGGCGGGGAGCAGTTCTTC
TRBV27	TRBJ2-1	few	TRBD1	CASSVGRGPYNEQFF	TGTGCCAGCAGTGTGGGCAGGGGGCCCTACAATGAGCAGTTCTTC
TRBV6-5	TRBJ2-5	many	-	CASRNILQETQYF	TGTGCCAGCAGGAACATACTCCAAGAGACCCAGTACTTC
TRBV27	TRBJ1-2	-	TRBD1	CASSLRIGTGGAHGYTF	TGTGCCAGCAGTTTACGTATAGGGACAGGGGGCGCCCATGGCTACACCTTC
TRBV7-9	TRBJ2-2	many	-	CASSHPPEGTTGELFF	TGTGCCAGCAGCCACCCCCCCGAGGGGACCACCGGGGAGCTGTTTTTT
TRBV29-1	TRBJ2-7	many	TRBD2	CSVEGTSASSYEQYF	TGCAGCGTTGAGGGGACTAGCGCTAGCTCCTACGAGCAGTACTTC
TRBV19	TRBJ2-4	few	-	CASSTYRDKKNIQYF	TGTGCCAGTAGTACGTACCGGGACAAAAAAAACATTCAGTACTTC
TRBV7-9	TRBJ2-7	many	TRBD2	CASSLTSVGEQYF	TGTGCCAGCAGCTTGACTAGCGTCGGCGAGCAGTACTTC
TRBV4-1	TRBJ2-7	-	TRBD2	CASSQEDSGGSYEQYF	TGCGCCAGCAGCCAAGAGGATAGCGGGGGAAGCTACGAGCAGTACTTC
TRBV5-4	TRBJ2-5	-	-	CASSNIQNQRETQYF	TGTGCCAGCAGCAATATACAGAACCAACGGGAGACCCAGTACTTC
TRBV4-1	TRBJ2-7	few	-	CASSTNRRSSYEQYF	TGCGCCAGCAGCACTAACAGGCGGAGCTCCTACGAGCAGTACTTC
TRBV20-1	TRBJ2-1	-	-	CSARDQGRYNEQFF	TGCAGTGCTAGAGATCAAGGCCGTTACAATGAGCAGTTCTTC
TRBV7-9	TRBJ1-6	many	-	CASSLVNDLTLHF	TGTGCCAGCAGCCTCGTGAACGACCTCACCCTCCACTTT